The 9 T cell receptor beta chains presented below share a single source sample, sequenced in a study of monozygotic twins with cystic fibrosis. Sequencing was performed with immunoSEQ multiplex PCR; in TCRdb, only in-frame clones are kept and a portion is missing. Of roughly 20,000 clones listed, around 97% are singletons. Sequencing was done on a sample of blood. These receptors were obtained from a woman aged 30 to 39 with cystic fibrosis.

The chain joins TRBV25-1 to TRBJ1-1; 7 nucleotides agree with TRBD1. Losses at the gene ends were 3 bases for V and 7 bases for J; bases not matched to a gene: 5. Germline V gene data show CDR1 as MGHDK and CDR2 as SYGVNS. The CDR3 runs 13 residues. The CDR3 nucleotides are TGTGCCAGCAGTGACCCGGGACAGATTGAAGCTTTCTTT. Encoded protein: CASSDPGQIEAFF. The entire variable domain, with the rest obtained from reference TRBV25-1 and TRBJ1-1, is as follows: EADIYQTPRYLVIGTGKKITLECSQTMGHDKMYWYQQDPGMELHLIHYSYGVNSTEKGDLSSESTVSRIRTEHFPLTLESARPSHTSQYLCASSDPGQIEAFFGQGTRLTVV.

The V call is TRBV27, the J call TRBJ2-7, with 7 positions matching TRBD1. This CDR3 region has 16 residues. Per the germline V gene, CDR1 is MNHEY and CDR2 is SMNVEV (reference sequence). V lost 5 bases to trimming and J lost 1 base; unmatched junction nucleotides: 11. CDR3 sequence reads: CASSPRRTGPSYEQYF. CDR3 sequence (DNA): TGTGCCAGCAGTCCCCGTCGGACAGGCCCTTCCTACGAGCAGTACTTC.

The CDR3 loop reads CASSLGGARGYTF. The CDR3 DNA reads as TGTGCCAGCAGCTTAGGGGGGGCGCGTGGCTACACCTTC. The chain couples TRBV7-9 to TRBJ1-2; possible D gene TRBD1, 6 bases. The CDR3 loop spans 13 amino acids. Trimming cost V 1 base and J 7 bases, with 10 bases left between them. Per germline, CDR1 SEHNR and CDR2 FQNEAQ (reference sequence).

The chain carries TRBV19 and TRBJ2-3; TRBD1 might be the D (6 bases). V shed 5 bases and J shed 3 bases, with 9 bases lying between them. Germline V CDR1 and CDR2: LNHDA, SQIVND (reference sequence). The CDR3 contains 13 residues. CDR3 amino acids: CASSAQGTDTQYF. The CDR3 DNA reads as TGTGCCAGTAGTGCCCAGGGGACAGATACGCAGTATTTT.

The CDR3 sequence: CASKTFLDSTEAFF. As DNA, the CDR3 is TGTGCCAGCAAGACCTTCTTGGATTCTACTGAAGCTTTCTTT. The chain links TRBV6-5 to TRBJ1-1; no reliable D call. The CDR3 runs 14 residues. V lost 7 bases to trimming and J lost 5 bases, with 17 bases between them. Germline lookup yields CDR1 MNHEY and CDR2 SVGAGI.

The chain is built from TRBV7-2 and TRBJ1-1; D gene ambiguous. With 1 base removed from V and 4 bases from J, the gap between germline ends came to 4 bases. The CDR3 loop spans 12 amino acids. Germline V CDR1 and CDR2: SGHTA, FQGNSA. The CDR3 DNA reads TGTGCCAGCAGCTTAGATGCCACTGAAGCTTTCTTT. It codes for CASSLDATEAFF.

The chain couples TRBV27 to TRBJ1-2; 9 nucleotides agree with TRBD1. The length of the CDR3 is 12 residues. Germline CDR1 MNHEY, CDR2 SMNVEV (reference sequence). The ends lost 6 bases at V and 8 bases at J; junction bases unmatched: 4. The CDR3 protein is CASRGDRVGYTF. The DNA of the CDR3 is TGTGCCAGCAGAGGGGACAGGGTGGGCTACACCTTC.

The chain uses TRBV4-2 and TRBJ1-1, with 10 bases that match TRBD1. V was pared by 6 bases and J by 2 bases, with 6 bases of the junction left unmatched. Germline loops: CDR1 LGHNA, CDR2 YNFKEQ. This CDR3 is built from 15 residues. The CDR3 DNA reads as TGTGCCAGCAGTCCTCGGACAGGGGGAAACACTGAAGCTTTCTTT. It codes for CASSPRTGGNTEAFF.

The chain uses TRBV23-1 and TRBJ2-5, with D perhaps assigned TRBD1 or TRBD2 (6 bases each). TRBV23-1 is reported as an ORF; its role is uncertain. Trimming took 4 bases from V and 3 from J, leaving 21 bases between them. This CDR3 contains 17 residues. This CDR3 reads CASSRSRGGWRKETQYF. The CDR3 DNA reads TGCGCCAGCAGTCGCTCCAGAGGGGGGTGGAGGAAAGAGACCCAGTACTTC.